Detailed here is one T cell receptor (beta chain). Its matching antigen is unknown. With 5 bases clipped from V and 1 base from J, the junction kept 2 bases outside the gene matches. This CDR3 comprises 14 residues. Germline V CDR1 and CDR2: SGHRS, YFSETQ. The record originates from a study of response to subunit inactivated influenza vaccine. General study findings and limits: Authors suggested seasonal influenza vaccinations each recruit few new T cells.

TCRdb re-called the RT-PCR reads with MiXCR, one entry per CDR3 protein. The table includes about 650,000 distinct CDR3 sequences, around 16% detected once. This chain links TRBV5-1 with TRBJ2-7, with TRBD1 matching over 11 bases. The receptor was derived from a man aged 45 to 65 who received an inactivated influenza vaccine. The source was PBMCs from blood, collected approximately 12 days after vaccination. DNA of the CDR3: TGCGCCAGCAGGGACAGGGGGCGATCCTACGAGCAGTACTTC. This encodes CASRDRGRSYEQYF.